This entry is about one T cell receptor beta chain. Its antigen is currently unknown. Additional DNA sequences in this sample encode the identical CDR3. Adults of Caucasian background living in Nashville, Tennessee made up all donors. Splitting of CD4+ cells produced CD45RA+ naive and CD45RA-negative memory subsets. CDR3 length equals 14 residues. CDR1 is SNHLY, CDR2 FYNNEI, per germline. The ends lost 3 bases at V and 0 bases at J; junction bases unmatched: 1. The method was immunoSEQ multiplex PCR; TCRdb's version includes in-frame clones alone and lacks a portion of them. This sample yields roughly 1,000,000 clones, of which approximately 80% are seen a single time; 0.61% belongs to the top ten. This specimen comes from a study of shared clonotypes between healthy human individuals. Study results and limitations: Among non-shared clonotypes, generation probabilities were lower than among those shared by all four donors.

This chain uses TRBV2 with TRBJ2-7; 8 nucleotides match TRBD1. The clonotype comes from a man aged 18 to 30 in good health. Some clones in this sample may be carry-over from other donors' samples. Sequencing was done on a sample of memory CD4+ T cells from PBMCs. The subset denotes: CD45RA-negative fraction. The CDR3 DNA reads TGTGCCAGCAGTGATCAGGGGGCCTCCTACGAGCAGTACTTC. It encodes CASSDQGASYEQYF. Complete variable domain (other parts from reference TRBV2 and TRBJ2-7): EPEVTQTPSHQVTQMGQEVILRCVPISNHLYFYWYRQILGQKVEFLVSFYNNEISEKSEIFDDQFSVERPDGSNFTLKIRSTKLEDSAMYFCASSDQGASYEQYFGPGTRLTVT.